The 27 T cell receptor beta chains presented below share a single source sample, sequenced in a study of blood T cell repertoires in COVID-19 (dated by TCRdb to the early 2020s). The protocol used for the library was the immunoSEQ multiplex PCR assay. TCRdb carries this immuneACCESS record with in-frame sequences only. Its versions omit some clonotypes, under half of them owing to an unresolved V gene in the studies checked, with the rest unexplained. The sample table records 80,000 to 100,000 clones; just over 85% of these occur just once. Jointly, the top ten make up approximately 2% of the sample. Material: peripheral blood. The source is a man between 45 and 60 years old with COVID-19, enrolled during active disease.

The gene calls are TRBV28 and TRBJ1-3, with 7 positions matching TRBD1. Germline V gives CDR1 MDHEN, CDR2 SYDVKM. The CDR3 covers 17 residues. V was clipped by 6 bases and J by 4 bases; unmatched bases: 15. CDR3 in DNA: TGTGCCAGCAGACCTAGACAGGGAGGTTCGTGGGGAAACACCATATATTTT. Protein product: CASRPRQGGSWGNTIYF.

This chain uses TRBV6-6 with TRBJ2-1; TRBD1 agrees at 9 bases. In germline, CDR1 is MNHNY, CDR2 SVGAGI (reference sequence). The CDR3 is made up of 15 amino acids. V was clipped by 5 bases and J by 8 bases; unmatched bases: 10. CDR3 sequence (DNA): TGTGCCAGCAGTCCCCCCCGGGACAGGGAGCATGAGCAGTTCTTC. Translating gives CASSPPRDREHEQFF.

This chain connects TRBV19 to TRBJ2-2, with no clear D. Per the germline V gene, CDR1 is LNHDA and CDR2 is SQIVND (reference sequence). V lost 5 bases to trimming and J lost 5 bases, with 12 bases between them. The CDR3 is 14 amino acids. CDR3 in amino acids: CASSSRAVTGELFF. The CDR3 DNA reads TGTGCCAGTAGTTCCCGCGCGGTTACCGGGGAGCTGTTTTTT.

This chain links TRBV11-2 with TRBJ2-7; TRBD1 might be the D (6 bases). The V gene's germline CDR1 is SGHAT and CDR2 FQNNGV. Between the trimmed V and J ends, which lost 5 bases and 3 bases, there was a span of 20 bases. The CDR3 contains 16 residues. The CDR3 here is CASSPIGGPTYYEQYF. The DNA for the CDR3 is TGTGCCAGCAGCCCAATTGGGGGCCCAACCTACTACGAGCAGTACTTC.

The chain recombines TRBV25-1 with TRBJ2-2; D is unresolved. Looked up from germline, CDR1 is MGHDK and CDR2 is SYGVNS. The V end lost 0 bases, the J end lost 7 bases, and 6 bases lay between the germline ends. The CDR3 covers 13 residues. The CDR3 region has the DNA TGTGCCAGCAGTGAATATCGAGTCGGGGAGCTGTTTTTT. It is translated as CASSEYRVGELFF.

The chain has TRBV2 and TRBJ2-7; 14 bases map to TRBD2. The CDR3 is made up of 16 amino acids. V gave up 6 bases and J gave up 4 bases; unmatched junction bases: 8. The germline CDR1 and CDR2 sequences are SNHLY and FYNNEI. As DNA, the CDR3 is TGTGCCAGCAGAAAAAGACTAGCGGGGGGGCTTTACGAGCAGTACTTC. Translated: CASRKRLAGGLYEQYF. Full variable domain (rest looked up from reference TRBV2 and TRBJ2-7): EPEVTQTPSHQVTQMGQEVILRCVPISNHLYFYWYRQILGQKVEFLVSFYNNEISEKSEIFDDQFSVERPDGSNFTLKIRSTKLEDSAMYFCASRKRLAGGLYEQYFGPGTRLTVT.

The rearrangement uses TRBV19 and TRBJ2-1; the D is unclear. The germline V gene encodes CDR1 LNHDA and CDR2 SQIVND (reference sequence). The CDR3 sequence is 12 residues long. V lost 3 bases and J 9 bases, leaving 9 bases between the germline ends. Written as DNA, the CDR3 is TGTGCCAGTAGTATCGATGCGAGTGAGCAGTTCTTC. Amino acids: CASSIDASEQFF.

V and J are TRBV18 and TRBJ2-7, with 9 bases matching TRBD2. Trimming cost V 3 bases and J 1 base; bases outside gene matches: 7. CDR1 and CDR2 (germline): KGHSH, LQKENI. This CDR3 contains 16 residues. In DNA form, the CDR3 reads TGTGCCAGCTCACCGCGGGGACTAGCAAAATCCTACGAGCAGTACTTC. This sequence encodes CASSPRGLAKSYEQYF.

This clone was seen a single time. This chain connects TRBV25-1 to TRBJ2-5; possibly TRBD2 for D (6 bases). Per the germline V gene, CDR1 is MGHDK and CDR2 is SYGVNS. This CDR3 contains 14 residues. V dropped 3 bases and J dropped 1 base, with 9 bases sitting between them. The CDR3 reads CASSEGGAQETQYF. CDR3 DNA sequence: TGTGCCAGCAGTGAGGGCGGGGCCCAAGAGACCCAGTACTTC.

The chain recombines TRBV27 with TRBJ1-2; D not certain. Trimming removed 4 bases from V and 5 bases from J, with 5 bases in between. The CDR3 sequence is 11 residues long. From germline, CDR1 is MNHEY and CDR2 SMNVEV (reference sequence). The CDR3 sequence is CASSSGYGYTF. CDR3 nucleotide sequence: TGTGCCAGCAGTTCGGGGTATGGCTACACCTTC.

The genes are TRBV9 and TRBJ1-1, with D possibly TRBD1 on 5 matching bases. V was cut by 0 bases and J by 0 bases, with 12 bases left in between. The CDR3 length is 16 residues. Germline CDR1 SGDLS, CDR2 YYNGEE. CDR3 nucleotides: TGTGCCAGCAGCGTAGCCGGGGGGACCATGAACACTGAAGCTTTCTTT. As protein: CASSVAGGTMNTEAFF. The full variable domain, completed using reference TRBV9 and TRBJ1-1, is DSGVTQTPKHLITATGQRVTLRCSPRSGDLSVYWYQQSLDQGLQFLIQYYNGEERAKGNILERFSAQQFPDLHSELNLSSLELGDSALYFCASSVAGGTMNTEAFFGQGTRLTVV.

The genes are TRBV7-9 and TRBJ2-1, with D possibly matching TRBD2 (5 bases). Between the trimmed V and J ends, which lost 2 bases and 6 bases, there was a span of 11 bases. This CDR3 contains 14 residues. The V gene's germline CDR1 is SEHNR and CDR2 FQNEAQ (reference sequence). As DNA, the CDR3 is TGTGCCAGCAGCTTATCGACTACTGCCAATGAGCAGTTCTTC. Translating it yields CASSLSTTANEQFF.

The V and J genes are TRBV20-1 and TRBJ1-5; 7 bases line up with TRBD1. The CDR3 spans 14 residues. Germline assignment: CDR1 DFQATT and CDR2 SNEGSKA (reference sequence). The trim removed 3 bases at V and 7 bases at J, leaving 9 bases unmatched. The CDR3 nucleotides read TGCAGTGCTAGTGACAGGGTGTCTGGGCAGCCCCAGCATTTT. Translated, it gives CSASDRVSGQPQHF.

The V call is TRBV2, the J call TRBJ1-5; the D gene is possibly TRBD1 (5 bases). In germline, CDR1 is SNHLY, CDR2 FYNNEI. The CDR3 length is 17 residues. Trimming stripped 2 bases from V and 0 bases from J, with 14 bases between. The CDR3 loop is CASSERQGTYSNQPQHF. For the CDR3, the DNA is TGTGCCAGCAGTGAAAGGCAGGGAACTTATAGCAATCAGCCCCAGCATTTT. Full variable domain (outside the CDR3, taken from reference TRBV2 and TRBJ1-5): EPEVTQTPSHQVTQMGQEVILRCVPISNHLYFYWYRQILGQKVEFLVSFYNNEISEKSEIFDDQFSVERPDGSNFTLKIRSTKLEDSAMYFCASSERQGTYSNQPQHFGDGTRLSIL.

Worth noting for this clone: Sequence at one end of the junction differs from germline and may be a read error. The genes are TRBV7-6 and TRBJ2-7, with a weak D call TRBD1 (5 bases). In germline, CDR1 is SGHVS, CDR2 FNYEAQ. The CDR3 contains 11 residues. CDR3 protein: CASSSRDRLHF. CDR3 nucleotides: TGTGCCAGCAGCTCCCGAGACAGATTACACTTC.

This sequence joins TRBV5-1 and TRBJ1-1, with 8 positions matching TRBD1. CDR1 is SGHRS, CDR2 YFSETQ, per germline. CDR3 length: 16 residues. J was trimmed by 4 bases and V by 0 bases; bases with no gene match: 8. CDR3 sequence: CASSLGAGGTGTEAFF. Written as DNA, the CDR3 is TGCGCCAGCAGCTTGGGCGCAGGGGGCACGGGCACTGAAGCTTTCTTT. The whole variable domain, remainder taken from reference TRBV5-1 and TRBJ1-1, is KAGVTQTPRYLIKTRGQQVTLSCSPISGHRSVSWYQQTPGQGLQFLFEYFSETQRNKGNFPGRFSGRQFSNSRSEMNVSTLELGDSALYLCASSLGAGGTGTEAFFGQGTRLTVV.

The chain carries TRBV13 and TRBJ1-2, with a weak D call TRBD1 (6 bases). Germline CDR1 and CDR2: PRHDT and FYEKMQ (reference sequence). This CDR3 has 14 residues. V lost 0 bases to trimming and J lost 5 bases, with 10 bases between them. For the CDR3, the DNA is TGTGCCAGCAGCTTAGGGCAGGGGTCGTATGGCTACACCTTC. Protein product: CASSLGQGSYGYTF.

This clone appeared a single time. The chain employs TRBV5-1 and TRBJ2-7; perhaps TRBD1 as D (6 bases). The length of the CDR3 is 13 residues. Germline values: CDR1 SGHRS, CDR2 YFSETQ. Between the trimmed V and J ends, which lost 4 bases and 1 base, there was a span of 9 bases. The CDR3 nucleotides read TGCGCCAGCAGCGCTGGACAGTCCTACGAGCAGTACTTC. Protein sequence: CASSAGQSYEQYF.

CDR3 amino acids: CASSLDGQTSYGYTF. The CDR3 DNA reads as TGCGCCAGCAGCTTGGATGGACAGACGAGCTATGGCTACACCTTC. The rearrangement joins TRBV5-1 to TRBJ1-2, with a weak D call TRBD1 (6 bases). This CDR3 has 15 residues. Germline V lookup: CDR1 SGHRS, CDR2 YFSETQ. Trimming stripped 0 bases from V and 4 bases from J, with 13 bases between. The full variable domain, with the rest looked up from reference TRBV5-1 and TRBJ1-2, is KAGVTQTPRYLIKTRGQQVTLSCSPISGHRSVSWYQQTPGQGLQFLFEYFSETQRNKGNFPGRFSGRQFSNSRSEMNVSTLELGDSALYLCASSLDGQTSYGYTFGSGTRLTVV.

The chain couples TRBV12-3 or TRBV12-4 to TRBJ2-7; 9 nucleotides match TRBD2. The CDR3 is made up of 13 amino acids. J gave up 4 bases and V 7 bases, and 5 bases lay outside the gene matches. CDR3: CASNSGGGYEQYF. CDR3 nucleotides: TGTGCCAGCAATAGCGGGGGTGGGTACGAGCAGTACTTC.

The rearrangement joins TRBV5-1 to TRBJ2-1; D perhaps matches TRBD2 (7 bases). Germline CDR1 reads SGHRS; CDR2 reads YFSETQ. The V end lost 2 bases, the J end lost 0 bases, and 15 bases lay between the germline ends. The CDR3 loop spans 17 amino acids. The CDR3 DNA sequence: TGCGCCAGCAGCTTCCACTTTAGGGGGGGCTCCTACAATGAGCAGTTCTTC. As protein: CASSFHFRGGSYNEQFF.

The chain recombines TRBV29-1 with TRBJ2-3; D unresolved. CDR1 and CDR2 from the germline V gene are SQVTM and ANQGSEA. CDR3 length equals 13 residues. V lost 4 bases to trimming and J lost 1 base, with 9 bases between them. The CDR3 sequence is CSVVKPRTDTQYF. DNA for the CDR3: TGCAGCGTTGTTAAGCCTCGCACAGATACGCAGTATTTT.

The chain has TRBV5-1 and TRBJ1-1; TRBD1 matches 10 bases. The ends lost 5 bases at V and 8 bases at J; junction bases unmatched: 9. Germline CDR1 and CDR2: SGHRS and YFSETQ. The CDR3 has 14 amino acids. The CDR3 sequence: CASSRDRGRVEAFF. The CDR3 nucleotides read TGCGCCAGCAGTCGGGACAGGGGACGGGTAGAAGCTTTCTTT.

The chain links TRBV18 to TRBJ1-1; TRBD1 is a possible D gene (5 bases). This CDR3 comprises 14 residues. V was pared by 2 bases and J by 4 bases, with 11 bases between. Germline V gene sequence: CDR1 KGHSH, CDR2 LQKENI. CDR3 bases: TGTGCCAGCTCACCAACCAGGGAAGCCACTGAAGCTTTCTTT. As protein: CASSPTREATEAFF.

The sample holds one count of this clone. V gene TRBV5-1 combines with J gene TRBJ2-1; 9 bases agree with TRBD2. The germline CDR1 and CDR2 sequences are SGHRS and YFSETQ. V trimming: 3 bases; J trimming: 7 bases; junction bases outside the gene matches: 5. The CDR3 loop spans 14 amino acids. The CDR3 DNA reads TGCGCCAGCAGCTCATTCCTAGCGGGGAATGAGCAGTTCTTC. Its translation is CASSSFLAGNEQFF.

This rearrangement joins TRBV18 to TRBJ1-4; D not resolved. Trimming took off 3 bases at V and 8 bases at J, with 10 bases between the two ends. CDR1 is KGHSH and CDR2 is LQKENI in the germline V gene. CDR3 length: 13 amino acids. This chain's CDR3 is CASSPQEREKLFF. CDR3 nucleotide sequence: TGTGCCAGCTCACCGCAGGAAAGGGAAAAACTGTTTTTT. The whole variable domain, filled in from reference TRBV18 and TRBJ1-4, reads NAGVMQNPRHLVRRRGQEARLRCSPMKGHSHVYWYRQLPEEGLKFMVYLQKENIIDESGMPKERFSAEFPKEGPSILRIQQVVRGDSAAYFCASSPQEREKLFFGSGTQLSVL.

The rearrangement joins TRBV7-8 to TRBJ1-6; D perhaps matches TRBD1 (5 bases). Germline CDR1 SGHVS, CDR2 FQNEAQ. The length of the CDR3 is 16 residues. Trimming took off 1 base at V and 3 bases at J, with 10 bases between the two ends. The CDR3 sequence is CASSLVSGYYNSPLHF. The CDR3 bases are TGTGCCAGCAGCTTAGTTTCAGGGTACTATAATTCACCCCTCCACTTT.